The 32 T cell receptor beta chains below come from one sample, sequenced in a study of cytomegalovirus exposure and HLA in healthy donors. The PCR was carried out with 60 Vbeta primers and 13 Jbeta primers. Data came from immunoSEQ multiplex PCR; TCRdb stores just in-frame clones and leaves some out. Counted here are fewer than 250,000 clones, 75% to 80% occurring once; the ten biggest clones make up over 1.5%. Sequenced: PBMCs. The receptors were gathered from a male donor in good health and CMV-seronegative.

This clone was detected once. The chain joins TRBV5-1 to TRBJ2-7, with D possibly matching TRBD2 (6 bases). Trimming took 4 bases from V and 6 from J, leaving 17 bases between them. CDR3 length: 14 amino acids. Germline V gene sequence: CDR1 SGHRS, CDR2 YFSETQ. The CDR3 here is CASSPGGSSSEQYF. Written as DNA, the CDR3 is TGCGCCAGCAGCCCCGGGGGTAGTTCCAGCGAGCAGTACTTC.

About this clone itself: One end of the junction fails to match germline, which may point to a read error. This chain joins TRBV7-3 and TRBJ2-3, with 10 bases aligning to TRBD2. The CDR3 runs to 16 residues. Germline lookup yields CDR1 SGHTA and CDR2 FQGTGA. The CDR3, as DNA: TGTTCCAGCAGCTTAGGAGCGGGGGGGTTGACAGATACGCAGTATTTT. This encodes CSSSLGAGGLTDTQYF.

The chain has TRBV7-6 and TRBJ2-7; TRBD1 might be the D (5 bases). V was pared by 1 base and J by 5 bases, with 9 bases between. Looked up from germline, CDR1 is SGHVS and CDR2 is FNYEAQ. This CDR3 is 13 amino acids long. This CDR3 reads CASSLGRANEQYF. Here the CDR3 DNA reads TGTGCCAGCAGCTTAGGCAGGGCCAACGAGCAGTACTTC.

This clone was detected a few times. The J gene is TRBJ2-5, the V gene TRBV6-6; D is possibly TRBD1 (5 bases). The CDR3 sequence is 12 residues long. Per germline, CDR1 MNHNY and CDR2 SVGAGI (reference sequence). Between the trimmed V and J ends, which lost 7 bases and 5 bases, there was a span of 11 bases. Written as DNA, the CDR3 is TGTGCCAGCAATCAGGGTGGGGAGACCCAGTACTTC. Amino acids: CASNQGGETQYF.

The chain carries TRBV19 and TRBJ1-1, with 7 nucleotides matching TRBD1. The trim removed 6 bases at V and 5 bases at J, leaving 9 bases unmatched. The CDR3 extends over 14 amino acids. Germline values: CDR1 LNHDA, CDR2 SQIVND (reference sequence). CDR3 DNA sequence: TGTGCCAGTAGGGGTCAGGGGGTTTTGACTGAAGCTTTCTTT. This translates into CASRGQGVLTEAFF. Filled out from reference TRBV19 and TRBJ1-1, the complete variable domain reads DGGITQSPKYLFRKEGQNVTLSCEQNLNHDAMYWYRQDPGQGLRLIYYSQIVNDFQKGDIAEGYSVSREKKESFPLTVTSAQKNPTAFYLCASRGQGVLTEAFFGQGTRLTVV.

In this sample, this clone turned up a few times. The chain combines TRBV30 with TRBJ2-3; TRBD1 matches 9 bases. The V and J ends lost 2 bases and 1 base, in that order; junction bases with no gene match: 7. The CDR3 length is 16 residues. Looked up from germline, CDR1 is GTSNPN and CDR2 is SVGIG (reference sequence). In DNA, the CDR3 is TGTGCCTGGAGTCTTACAGGGGGCAGCGGCACAGATACGCAGTATTTT. Residues: CAWSLTGGSGTDTQYF.

With respect to this clone: The junction does not match germline at one end; this may be a read error. This chain uses TRBV7-9 with TRBJ2-7, with a tentative D call TRBD2 (5 bases). Germline values: CDR1 SEHNR, CDR2 FQNEAQ (reference sequence). CDR3 length: 14 amino acids. The DNA for the CDR3 is TGTTCCAGCAGCTTAAGACCGGGGAGCAACGAGCAGTACTTC. It codes for CSSSLRPGSNEQYF.

The CDR3 region is CASSPGGVEKLFF. For the CDR3, the DNA is TGTGCCAGCAGCCCGGGAGGGGTTGAAAAACTGTTTTTT. The genes are TRBV9 and TRBJ1-4, with a tentative D call TRBD1 (5 bases). The CDR3 consists of 13 residues. CDR1 is SGDLS, CDR2 YYNGEE, per germline. Between the trimmed V and J ends, which lost 4 bases and 7 bases, there was a span of 11 bases.

The chain couples TRBV20-1 to TRBJ2-4; a possible D gene is TRBD2 (6 bases). This CDR3 has 11 residues. Looked up from germline, CDR1 is DFQATT and CDR2 is SNEGSKA (reference sequence). The CDR3 spells CGGILNGIQYF. In nucleotides, the CDR3 is TGCGGGGGGATATTAAATGGGATTCAGTACTTC.

The chain links TRBV18 to TRBJ1-4; 7 positions match TRBD1. The V and J ends lost 10 bases and 7 bases, in that order; junction bases with no gene match: 9. The CDR3 has 13 amino acids. Per the germline V gene, CDR1 is KGHSH and CDR2 is LQKENI. The CDR3, as DNA: TGTGCCACCCAATATTCAGGGGGTGAAAAACTGTTTTTT. It specifies CATQYSGGEKLFF.

V gene TRBV6-5 combines with J gene TRBJ2-7, with a weak D call TRBD1 (5 bases). The germline V and J ends were trimmed by 5 bases and 2 bases, with 13 bases remaining between them. Germline V CDR1 and CDR2: MNHEY, SVGAGI. The CDR3 runs to 14 residues. In DNA, the CDR3 is TGTGCCAGCAGTCCCAGACAGAAACCCTACGAGCAGTACTTC. It translates to CASSPRQKPYEQYF.

This rearrangement joins TRBV7-9 to TRBJ1-5; a possible D gene is TRBD1 (5 bases). V was clipped by 5 bases and J by 2 bases, with 13 bases between them. This CDR3 contains 15 residues. The germline CDR1 and CDR2 sequences are SEHNR and FQNEAQ (reference sequence). CDR3 residues: CASSEGRRGNQPQHF. The CDR3 nucleotides are TGTGCCAGCAGCGAGGGACGGAGGGGCAATCAGCCCCAGCATTTT.

The V and J genes are TRBV27 and TRBJ2-7, with 9 bases lining up with TRBD2. Losses at the gene ends were 4 bases for V and 5 bases for J; bases not matched to a gene: 6. Per the germline V gene, CDR1 is MNHEY and CDR2 is SMNVEV (reference sequence). CDR3 length: 14 amino acids. This CDR3 is CASSSGTSSDEQYF. The DNA of the CDR3 is TGTGCCAGCAGTTCTGGGACTAGCTCAGACGAGCAGTACTTC.

The gene calls are TRBV27 and TRBJ1-1; D is unresolved. With 3 bases removed from V and 11 bases from J, the gap between germline ends came to 31 bases. This CDR3 spans 18 amino acids. CDR1 MNHEY and CDR2 SMNVEV come from the germline V gene (reference sequence). The chain's CDR3 is CASSLGGGKRGFSVGAFF. The CDR3 DNA reads as TGTGCCAGCAGTTTGGGTGGAGGGAAACGGGGATTTTCGGTCGGGGCTTTCTTT.

This clone was seen a few times. The chain employs TRBV30 and TRBJ1-1; no firm D call. Trimming pared 1 base from V and 1 base from J, leaving 7 bases between. The CDR3 is made up of 13 amino acids. Germline CDR1 reads GTSNPN; CDR2 reads SVGIG (reference sequence). The CDR3 spells CAWSAEKNTEAFF. CDR3 DNA: TGTGCCTGGAGTGCCGAGAAGAACACTGAAGCTTTCTTT.

A single count supports this clone. The V gene is TRBV7-2, the J gene TRBJ1-2; D is unresolved. The CDR3 has 14 residues. The germline V gene encodes CDR1 SGHTA and CDR2 FQGNSA. Trimming took off 6 bases at V and 3 bases at J, with 14 bases between the two ends. CDR3 in DNA: TGTGCCAGCAGACTGTCAGTTCTAGACTATGGCTACACCTTC. Amino acid sequence: CASRLSVLDYGYTF.

This clone was picked up a small number of times. J is TRBJ2-3 and V is TRBV27, with 10 bases identical to TRBD1. This CDR3 is built from 15 residues. From germline, CDR1 is MNHEY and CDR2 SMNVEV (reference sequence). J lost 3 bases, V lost 5 bases, and 5 bases had no gene match. The CDR3 reads CASSTRDRGTDTQYF. The CDR3 DNA reads as TGTGCCAGCAGTACCCGGGACAGGGGAACAGATACGCAGTATTTT.

The chain employs TRBV7-9 and TRBJ2-7, with a tentative D call TRBD1 (5 bases). This CDR3 has 13 residues. V dropped 5 bases and J dropped 0 bases, with 8 bases sitting between them. Germline V CDR1 and CDR2: SEHNR, FQNEAQ (reference sequence). The CDR3 is CASSRQSSYEQYF. In nucleotides, the CDR3 is TGTGCCAGCAGCCGACAGAGCTCCTACGAGCAGTACTTC. Supplemented by reference TRBV7-9 and TRBJ2-7, the full variable domain reads DTGVSQNPRHKITKRGQNVTFRCDPISEHNRLYWYRQTLGQGPEFLTYFQNEAQLEKSRLLSDRFSAERPKGSFSTLEIQRTEQGDSAMYLCASSRQSSYEQYFGPGTRLTVT.

V and J are TRBV5-1 and TRBJ2-5; D ambiguous. This CDR3 comprises 13 residues. CDR1 and CDR2 (germline): SGHRS, YFSETQ. Trimming left V 1 base short and J 2 bases short, with 6 bases between. CDR3 sequence (DNA): TGCGCCAGCAGCTTGTTTCAGCAAGAGACCCAGTACTTC. Protein: CASSLFQQETQYF.

This chain uses TRBV9 with TRBJ2-7; D is possibly TRBD1 (5 bases). The CDR3 runs 14 residues. Trimming took off 2 bases at V and 2 bases at J, with 11 bases between the two ends. Germline-derived CDR1 and CDR2 are SGDLS and YYNGEE. CDR3 loop: CASSVGSGPYEQYF. The CDR3 DNA is TGTGCCAGCAGCGTGGGGTCAGGGCCCTACGAGCAGTACTTC.

This chain joins TRBV6-6 and TRBJ2-7; 10 bases match TRBD2. Germline CDR1 and CDR2: MNHNY and SVGAGI (reference sequence). The CDR3 runs to 14 residues. V dropped 6 bases and J dropped 3; count of bases not matched to a gene: 5. CDR3 sequence (DNA): TGTGCCAGCAGGGCTAGCGGGGGTAACTACGAGCAGTACTTC. Its translation: CASRASGGNYEQYF.

This clone has a handful of counts. The V call is TRBV19, the J call TRBJ1-2; 8 bases map to TRBD1. J was trimmed by 4 bases and V by 10 bases; bases with no gene match: 17. There are 16 residues in the CDR3. Per germline, CDR1 LNHDA and CDR2 SQIVND (reference sequence). CDR3 protein: CATYERTGNRAYGYTF. CDR3 sequence (DNA): TGTGCCACCTATGAGAGGACAGGGAATCGCGCCTATGGCTACACCTTC. Looking up the rest from reference TRBV19 and TRBJ1-2 gives the full variable domain: DGGITQSPKYLFRKEGQNVTLSCEQNLNHDAMYWYRQDPGQGLRLIYYSQIVNDFQKGDIAEGYSVSREKKESFPLTVTSAQKNPTAFYLCATYERTGNRAYGYTFGSGTRLTVV.

Concerning this clone itself: A junction end diverges from the germline sequence, so it may reflect a read error. The rearrangement joins TRBV7-7 to TRBJ2-3; 10 bases line up with TRBD2. The CDR3 contains 15 residues. Per the germline V gene, CDR1 is SSHAT and CDR2 is FNYEAQ (reference sequence). CDR3 DNA sequence: TGTGCTAGCACCGTAGCGGGAGGTAGCACAGATACGCAGTATTTT. Translated: CASTVAGGSTDTQYF.

The gene calls are TRBV5-1 and TRBJ1-4; 9 bases align to TRBD1. The CDR3 is 17 residues long. Germline CDR1 SGHRS, CDR2 YFSETQ. J lost 5 bases, V lost 1 base, and 9 bases had no gene match. For the CDR3, the DNA is TGCGCCAGCAGCTTGACCTCTCACAGGGGGCAGAATGAAAAACTGTTTTTT. This codes for CASSLTSHRGQNEKLFF. Filled out from reference TRBV5-1 and TRBJ1-4, the complete variable domain reads KAGVTQTPRYLIKTRGQQVTLSCSPISGHRSVSWYQQTPGQGLQFLFEYFSETQRNKGNFPGRFSGRQFSNSRSEMNVSTLELGDSALYLCASSLTSHRGQNEKLFFGSGTQLSVL.

The table lists this clone with a few counts. The chain employs TRBV27 and TRBJ1-1, with D possibly TRBD1 on 5 matching bases. The CDR3 runs 14 residues. Germline values: CDR1 MNHEY, CDR2 SMNVEV (reference sequence). Trimming removed 3 bases at V and 8 bases at J, with 16 bases between. This chain's CDR3 is CASSFQGPTREAFF. CDR3 bases: TGTGCCAGCAGTTTTCAGGGCCCAACACGAGAAGCTTTCTTT.

V gene TRBV19 combines with J gene TRBJ2-5; D might be TRBD1 (6 bases). The CDR3 length is 13 residues. CDR1 and CDR2 from the germline V gene are LNHDA and SQIVND (reference sequence). The V gene lost 5 bases and the J gene lost 3 bases, with 10 bases spanning the gap. The CDR3 DNA follows: TGTGCCAGTAGTGTACAGGGAAAAGAGACCCAGTACTTC. Translation: CASSVQGKETQYF.

The chain carries TRBV6-4 and TRBJ2-7; a weak D match, TRBD1 (6 bases). The CDR3 totals 17 residues. Deletions cut 0 bases from V and 3 bases from J, with 18 bases between. Germline lookup yields CDR1 MRHNA and CDR2 SNTAGT. CDR3 nucleotides: TGTGCCAGCAGTGACTCGAGGACAGCTCCTCTTAACTACGAGCAGTACTTC. This gives the protein CASSDSRTAPLNYEQYF.

In this sample, this clone turned up once. V usage is TRBV18 and J usage is TRBJ1-4; D is uncertain. The V gene lost 2 bases and the J gene lost 5 bases, with 15 bases spanning the gap. The CDR3 runs 16 residues. CDR1 is KGHSH and CDR2 is LQKENI in the germline V gene. As DNA, the CDR3 is TGTGCCAGCTCACCAAACCTCAGAACCTTCAATGAAAAACTGTTTTTT. This codes for CASSPNLRTFNEKLFF.

The chain carries TRBV6-5 and TRBJ1-1; TRBD1 might be the D (5 bases). CDR1 is MNHEY, CDR2 SVGAGI, per germline. The CDR3 covers 13 residues. The V and J ends lost 2 bases and 3 bases respectively, with 7 bases between them. CDR3 DNA sequence: TGTGCCAGCAGTTACGGGGGGGACACTGAAGCTTTCTTT. This gives the protein CASSYGGDTEAFF.

V usage is TRBV6-5 and J usage is TRBJ1-5, with 7 bases fitting TRBD1. The V gene's germline CDR1 is MNHEY and CDR2 SVGAGI. This CDR3 is 14 amino acids long. V shed 0 bases and J 6 bases; nucleotides not matched to a gene: 2. The CDR3 nucleotides are TGTGCCAGCAGTTACTCGAGGGACAGTCAGCCCCAGCATTTT. Amino acids: CASSYSRDSQPQHF.

The chain is built from TRBV29-1 and TRBJ1-1; 8 bases map to TRBD1. Per germline, CDR1 SQVTM and CDR2 ANQGSEA. The V gene end was trimmed by 7 bases and the J gene end by 5 bases; junction bases not matched to a gene: 6. The CDR3 runs 12 residues. CDR3 in amino acids: CSALTGETEAFF. Here the CDR3 DNA reads TGCAGCGCCTTGACAGGGGAAACTGAAGCTTTCTTT.

J is TRBJ1-6 and V is TRBV6-1, with D possibly TRBD1 on 5 matching bases. This CDR3 spans 13 amino acids. Trimming removed 6 bases at V and 7 bases at J, with 10 bases between. In germline, CDR1 is MNHNS, CDR2 SASEGT. CDR3 DNA sequence: TGTGCCAGCAGGGGGCAGGGAAATTCACCCCTCCACTTT. This codes for CASRGQGNSPLHF.